This TCR beta chain was recovered during a study of blood T cell repertoires in COVID-19. Turning to the study itself: The United States, Italy and Spain supplied acute and convalescent COVID-19 samples. The cDNA or gDNA used as material had been derived from T cells, B-cell-depleted T cells, or PBMCs.

As originally analysed: Nucleated cell counts were estimated from reference gene primer amplification. Produced via immunoSEQ multiplex PCR; TCRdb's table is partial and in-frame only. D and trimming were read from the DNA, whereas the V and J calls and clone size are those reported in that table. Of about 83,000 clones in the sample, around 84% are singletons; the top ten hold around a fifth. The sample was peripheral blood. This receptor was taken from a woman older than 75 in a cohort sampled during active or convalescent COVID-19.

CDR3 coding DNA: TGTGCCTGGAGTTCGGTTAGGGGTAATGAGCAGTTCTTC. Its protein is CAWSSVRGNEQFF. This sequence joins TRBV30 and TRBJ2-1; possibly TRBD1 for D (5 bases). Trimming removed 2 bases from V and 7 bases from J, with 12 bases in between. CDR1 is GTSNPN and CDR2 is SVGIG in the germline V gene (reference sequence). The CDR3 has 13 residues.